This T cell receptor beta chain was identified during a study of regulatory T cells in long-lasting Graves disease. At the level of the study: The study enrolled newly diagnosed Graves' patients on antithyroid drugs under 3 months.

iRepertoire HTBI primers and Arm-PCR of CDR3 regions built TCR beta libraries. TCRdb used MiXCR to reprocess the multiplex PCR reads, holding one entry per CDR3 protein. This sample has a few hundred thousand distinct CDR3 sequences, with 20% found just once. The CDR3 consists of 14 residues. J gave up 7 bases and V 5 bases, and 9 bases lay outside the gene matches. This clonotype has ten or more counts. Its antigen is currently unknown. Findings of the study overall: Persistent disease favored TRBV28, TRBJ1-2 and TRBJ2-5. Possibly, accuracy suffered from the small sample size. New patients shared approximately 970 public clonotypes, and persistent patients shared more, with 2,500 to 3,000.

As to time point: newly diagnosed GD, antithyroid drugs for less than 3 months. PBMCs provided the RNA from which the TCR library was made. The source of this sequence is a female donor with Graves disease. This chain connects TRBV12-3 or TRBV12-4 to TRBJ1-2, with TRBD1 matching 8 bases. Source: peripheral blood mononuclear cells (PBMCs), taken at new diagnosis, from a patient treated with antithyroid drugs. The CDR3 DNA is TGTGCCAGCAGTGCGTTGCGAACAGGGGGTGGCTACACCTTC. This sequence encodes CASSALRTGGGYTF.